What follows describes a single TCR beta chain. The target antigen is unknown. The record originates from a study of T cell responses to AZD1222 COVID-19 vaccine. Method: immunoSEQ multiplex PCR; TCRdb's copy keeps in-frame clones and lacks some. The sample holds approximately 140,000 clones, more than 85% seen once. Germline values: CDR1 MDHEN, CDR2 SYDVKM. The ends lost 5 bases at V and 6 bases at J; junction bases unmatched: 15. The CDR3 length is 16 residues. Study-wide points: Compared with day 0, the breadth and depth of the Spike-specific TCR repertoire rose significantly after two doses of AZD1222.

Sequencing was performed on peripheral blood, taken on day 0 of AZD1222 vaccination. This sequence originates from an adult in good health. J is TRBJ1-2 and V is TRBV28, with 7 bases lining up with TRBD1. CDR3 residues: CASSPLTRRGGDGYTF. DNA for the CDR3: TGTGCCAGCAGTCCCCTGACCCGGCGAGGGGGCGATGGCTACACCTTC.